These 21 T cell receptor beta chains share one sample of origin, sequenced in a study of cytomegalovirus exposure and HLA in healthy donors. 13 Jbeta primers and 60 Vbeta primers were used for the PCR. The data were produced by immunoSEQ multiplex PCR, yet TCRdb's version contains in-frame clones alone and is incomplete. The sample contains 70,000 to 95,000 clones, more than 75% of which appear only once. The specimen was PBMCs. These receptor sequences come from a man in his late teens or twenties in good health and CMV-seronegative.

In the case of this clone: One end of the junction fails to match germline, which may point to a read error. The rearrangement joins TRBV7-9 to TRBJ1-1; D not resolved. Germline V CDR1 and CDR2: SEHNR, FQNEAQ (reference sequence). This CDR3 comprises 12 residues. This CDR3 is CSSRQVNTEAFF. Written as DNA, the CDR3 is TGTTCCAGCAGGCAGGTGAACACTGAAGCTTTCTTT.

This clone has only one observation. The CDR3 sequence: CASSVDSGWTGELFF. CDR3 DNA sequence: TGTGCCAGCAGCGTAGACTCGGGATGGACCGGGGAGCTGTTTTTT. The chain is built from TRBV9 and TRBJ2-2, with a possible D match to TRBD2 (5 bases). CDR1 and CDR2 (germline): SGDLS, YYNGEE. V was pared by 0 bases and J by 5 bases, with 11 bases between. The CDR3 has 15 amino acids.

This clone was found once. Sequence at one end of the junction differs from germline and may be a read error. This chain uses TRBV7-9 with TRBJ2-2, with 7 bases identical to TRBD1. CDR1 is SEHNR, CDR2 FQNEAQ, per germline (reference sequence). This CDR3 spans 16 amino acids. The CDR3 coding sequence is TGTTCCAGCAGCACCCGACCGGGACAGACTACCGGGGAGCTGTTTTTT. It encodes CSSSTRPGQTTGELFF.

V gene TRBV18 combines with J gene TRBJ1-2; 7 bases are shared with TRBD1. V lost 4 bases to trimming and J lost 6 bases; unmatched junction nucleotides: 14. This CDR3 has 16 residues. Per the germline V gene, CDR1 is KGHSH and CDR2 is LQKENI. CDR3 residues: CASSLDYLQGNHGYTF. CDR3 sequence (DNA): TGTGCCAGCTCACTAGATTATTTACAGGGGAATCATGGCTACACCTTC.

The chain has TRBV27 and TRBJ2-7; TRBD2 is a possible D gene (6 bases). Trimming removed 4 bases from V and 7 bases from J, with 23 bases in between. This CDR3 region has 16 residues. CDR1 is MNHEY and CDR2 is SMNVEV in the germline V gene (reference sequence). The CDR3 spells CASSYSTGTLTGEQYF. The CDR3 DNA reads TGTGCCAGCAGTTACTCAACCGGGACTCTAACGGGGGAGCAGTACTTC.

This clone showed up just a few times. V is TRBV2 and J is TRBJ1-6; 9 bases are shared with TRBD1. Per germline, CDR1 SNHLY and CDR2 FYNNEI. There are 15 residues in the CDR3. The V and J ends lost 8 bases and 9 bases, in that order; junction bases with no gene match: 11. Here the CDR3 DNA reads TGTGCCAGCGGGAGACAGGGGGAGATAGGTTCACCCCTCCACTTT. Amino acids: CASGRQGEIGSPLHF.

The rearrangement links TRBV7-2 to TRBJ1-1, with 7 bases identical to TRBD1. V dropped 5 bases and J dropped 5; count of bases not matched to a gene: 14. This CDR3 comprises 16 residues. Germline V lookup: CDR1 SGHTA, CDR2 FQGNSA. CDR3 nucleotides: TGTGCCAGCAGCAGGGGGGTAGGGGGCCTGGGGACTGAAGCTTTCTTT. This gives the protein CASSRGVGGLGTEAFF.

The chain couples TRBV9 to TRBJ1-3; a weak D match, TRBD1 (6 bases). This CDR3 is built from 16 residues. V lost 4 bases and J 0 bases, leaving 14 bases between the germline ends. Germline V CDR1 and CDR2: SGDLS, YYNGEE. For the CDR3, the DNA is TGTGCCAGCAGCACAAACAGGGTGACCTCTGGAAACACCATATATTTT. Translated: CASSTNRVTSGNTIYF.

The gene calls are TRBV11-2 and TRBJ1-1, with 8 bases aligning to TRBD1. The ends lost 1 base at V and 5 bases at J; junction bases unmatched: 9. From germline, CDR1 is SGHAT and CDR2 FQNNGV. The CDR3 spans 16 residues. As DNA, the CDR3 is TGTGCCAGCAGCTTAGTCACCTCAGGGGGCTGGACTGAAGCTTTCTTT. As protein: CASSLVTSGGWTEAFF.

This rearrangement joins TRBV18 to TRBJ1-2, with 9 bases lining up with TRBD1. The CDR3 length is 15 residues. The germline gives CDR1 KGHSH, CDR2 LQKENI. V lost 4 bases and J lost 5; bases outside the gene matches: 8. CDR3 DNA: TGTGCCAGCTCACAAACAGGGGGCGCGGGTTATGGCTACACCTTC. It specifies CASSQTGGAGYGYTF.

This clone was detected a few times. The gene calls are TRBV7-9 and TRBJ2-5; TRBD1 is a possible D gene (5 bases). Trimming shortened V by 4 bases and J by 7 bases, and 13 bases separated the two germline ends. Germline CDR1 SEHNR, CDR2 FQNEAQ (reference sequence). The CDR3 sequence is 13 residues long. CDR3 region: CASSSPQGGTQYF. The CDR3 DNA reads as TGTGCCAGCAGCTCCCCTCAGGGTGGGACCCAGTACTTC.

The rearrangement joins TRBV19 to TRBJ2-5; the match to TRBD1 covers 8 bases. The CDR3 contains 16 residues. V was clipped by 3 bases and J by 4 bases; unmatched bases: 10. Germline V CDR1 and CDR2: LNHDA, SQIVND (reference sequence). CDR3 DNA: TGTGCCAGTAGTATTGGTGGGGCAGGGGGCAGAGAGACCCAGTACTTC. Its protein product is CASSIGGAGGRETQYF.

The rearrangement uses TRBV11-2 and TRBJ2-3; perhaps TRBD1 as D (6 bases). V lost 8 bases and J lost 4, with 7 bases in between. Germline CDR1 reads SGHAT; CDR2 reads FQNNGV. CDR3 length equals 11 residues. The CDR3 loop is CASGGPDTQYF. CDR3 DNA: TGTGCCAGCGGGGGCCCAGATACGCAGTATTTT.

The rearrangement joins TRBV7-9 to TRBJ2-3; 7 positions agree with TRBD2. V trimming: 3 bases; J trimming: 0 bases; junction bases outside the gene matches: 9. The CDR3 extends over 17 amino acids. The V gene's germline CDR1 is SEHNR and CDR2 FQNEAQ (reference sequence). CDR3 sequence (DNA): TGTGCCAGCAGCTTGCGCTGGGGGGGGACTAGCACAGATACGCAGTATTTT. It specifies CASSLRWGGTSTDTQYF.

The chain joins TRBV27 to TRBJ2-5, with TRBD2 matching 7 bases. The J call could be wrong; TRBJ2-7 is a better fit for the DNA end. The CDR3 runs to 18 residues. From germline, CDR1 is MNHEY and CDR2 SMNVEV (reference sequence). The CDR3 DNA sequence: TGTGCCAGCACCACGAAGTCCCATCAGCGGGGAAAAGATTACGAGCAGTACTTC. Translation: CASTTKSHQRGKDYEQYF.

DNA for the CDR3: TGTGCCACCAGCAGAGAGGGACAGGAGGCCATGAATGGCTACACCTTC. Protein sequence: CATSREGQEAMNGYTF. This chain connects TRBV15 to TRBJ1-2; TRBD1 matches 8 bases. V shed 0 bases and J 6 bases; nucleotides not matched to a gene: 9. Looked up from germline, CDR1 is LNHNV and CDR2 is YYDKDF (reference sequence). This CDR3 region has 16 residues. The full variable domain, in which reference TRBV15 and TRBJ1-2 provide the parts outside the CDR3, is DAMVIQNPRYQVTQFGKPVTLSCSQTLNHNVMYWYQQKSSQAPKLLFHYYDKDFNNEADTPDNFQSRRPNTSFCFLDIRSPGLGDTAMYLCATSREGQEAMNGYTFGSGTRLTVV.

In regard to this clone: The identical CDR3 is also encoded by other nucleotide sequences in the sample. The chain combines TRBV7-8 with TRBJ1-1; 10 bases line up with TRBD1. Germline V lookup: CDR1 SGHVS, CDR2 FQNEAQ. This CDR3 has 14 residues. V was clipped by 5 bases and J by 3 bases; unmatched bases: 3. In DNA, the CDR3 is TGTGCCAGCAGCACCGGACAGGGGGACACTGAAGCTTTCTTT. This translates into CASSTGQGDTEAFF.

This CDR3 reads CASSLLPTSTDTQYF. The CDR3, as DNA: TGTGCCAGCAGCTTGCTACCCACTAGCACAGATACGCAGTATTTT. The rearrangement links TRBV7-2 to TRBJ2-3; D is unresolved. CDR1 and CDR2 (germline): SGHTA, FQGNSA. Trimming removed 3 bases from V and 0 bases from J, with 10 bases in between. This CDR3 is 15 amino acids long.

The table lists this clone with a few counts. The V call is TRBV6-6, the J call TRBJ1-5; tentative D call: TRBD1 (5 bases). Germline V CDR1 and CDR2: MNHNY, SVGAGI (reference sequence). V was shortened by 0 bases and J by 5 bases, with 8 bases between the two germline ends. The CDR3 sequence is 14 residues long. CDR3 coding DNA: TGTGCCAGCAGTTACTCGACGGGGGATCAGCCCCAGCATTTT. This codes for CASSYSTGDQPQHF.

The chain carries TRBV28 and TRBJ2-3; 9 bases are a match to TRBD1. V gave up 4 bases and J gave up 6 bases; unmatched junction bases: 8. Germline lookup yields CDR1 MDHEN and CDR2 SYDVKM. The CDR3 loop spans 15 amino acids. The CDR3 DNA sequence: TGTGCCAGCAGTTCTTGGACAGGGGAGCTGGATACGCAGTATTTT. It is translated as CASSSWTGELDTQYF.

The chain uses TRBV19 and TRBJ1-4; 7 bases are shared with TRBD1. The V gene's germline CDR1 is LNHDA and CDR2 SQIVND (reference sequence). The junction had 4 bases not matched to a gene; V was cut back by 3 bases and J by 3 bases. CDR3 length: 15 amino acids. Written as DNA, the CDR3 is TGTGCCAGTAGTATGAAGGGGGCGGCTAATGAAAAACTGTTTTTT. Translation gives CASSMKGAANEKLFF.